One and the same sample provided the 19 T cell receptor beta chains below, sequenced in a study of T cell repertoires in cytomegalovirus infection. TCRdb itself ran the reads through MiXCR, one entry per CDR3 protein. This sample has about 140,000 distinct CDR3 sequences, with over 25% found just once. The antigens of these receptors remain unknown. This specimen was CD8+ T cells from cultured PBMCs, taken from culture after CMV antigen stimulation. These receptors all stem from a human donor in good health (CMV status not recorded). Some clones in this sample may be carry-over from other donors' samples.

The chain joins TRBV19 to TRBJ2-1; 7 bases match TRBD1. The germline CDR1 and CDR2 sequences are LNHDA and SQIVND (reference sequence). This CDR3 comprises 13 residues. V lost 3 bases to trimming and J lost 7 bases; unmatched junction nucleotides: 3. CDR3 in amino acids: CASSMVQGNEQFF. Here the CDR3 DNA reads TGTGCCAGTAGTATGGTACAGGGGAATGAGCAGTTCTTC.

The chain is built from TRBV27 and TRBJ2-7; 9 bases match TRBD1. In germline, CDR1 is MNHEY, CDR2 SMNVEV (reference sequence). V lost 5 bases to trimming and J lost 3 bases; unmatched junction nucleotides: 8. This CDR3 has 15 amino acids. Here the CDR3 reads CASSAQTGGYYEQYF. The CDR3 nucleotides are TGTGCCAGCAGTGCCCAGACAGGGGGTTACTACGAGCAGTACTTC.

The table lists this clonotype with a few counts. A read error may produce the germline difference seen at one junction end. The rearrangement links TRBV7-6 to TRBJ2-7, with D perhaps TRBD1 (6 bases). CDR3 length equals 13 residues. Germline CDR1 reads SGHVS; CDR2 reads FNYEAQ. The DNA for the CDR3 is TGTGCCAGCAGCCCCGAGGAGGACAGAATACTGCACTTC. Its translation is CASSPEEDRILHF.

The genes are TRBV30 and TRBJ1-2, with a tentative D call TRBD1 (6 bases). The germline gives CDR1 GTSNPN, CDR2 SVGIG (reference sequence). V lost 1 base and J lost 4, with 10 bases in between. This CDR3 comprises 13 residues. For the CDR3, the DNA is TGTGCCTGGAGTGAGACAGGATTCTATGGCTACACCTTC. Amino acids: CAWSETGFYGYTF.

This rearrangement joins TRBV2 to TRBJ2-5, with 9 nucleotides matching TRBD1. CDR1 is SNHLY and CDR2 is FYNNEI in the germline V gene. V gave up 8 bases and J gave up 5 bases; unmatched junction bases: 12. This CDR3 has 15 amino acids. CDR3 in amino acids: CASLPTGGIEETQYF. The DNA for the CDR3 is TGTGCCAGCCTACCGACAGGGGGAATAGAGGAGACCCAGTACTTC.

The chain carries TRBV7-8 and TRBJ1-2; D perhaps matches TRBD1 (6 bases). V lost 4 bases, J lost 4 bases, and 10 bases lay in between. Germline CDR1 reads SGHVS; CDR2 reads FQNEAQ. The CDR3 contains 13 residues. In DNA form, the CDR3 reads TGTGCCAGCAGCTCGAGGGGGTCCTATGGCTACACCTTC. It is translated as CASSSRGSYGYTF.

This clonotype was detected once. This rearrangement joins TRBV20-1 to TRBJ2-4, with D perhaps matching TRBD1 (5 bases). V lost 3 bases and J 5 bases, leaving 8 bases between the germline ends. The CDR3 is made up of 12 amino acids. In germline, CDR1 is DFQATT, CDR2 SNEGSKA (reference sequence). CDR3 bases: TGCAGTGCTAGGGCAGGGCAAAACATTCAGTACTTC. Translated, it gives CSARAGQNIQYF.

This clonotype was recorded a few times. The V and J genes are TRBV9 and TRBJ2-2, with D hard to call. The CDR3 runs 13 residues. Germline values: CDR1 SGDLS, CDR2 YYNGEE. Between the trimmed V and J ends, which lost 0 bases and 2 bases, there was a span of 2 bases. Written as DNA, the CDR3 is TGTGCCAGCAGCGTAGGAAACACCGGGGAGCTGTTTTTT. This codes for CASSVGNTGELFF.

V and J are TRBV2 and TRBJ1-4; no reliable D call. Germline lookup yields CDR1 SNHLY and CDR2 FYNNEI. The length of the CDR3 is 16 residues. Trimming took off 7 bases at V and 7 bases at J, with 22 bases between the two ends. The CDR3 DNA follows: TGTGCCAGCACCCCCGCGGAGGGCCCGGGGAGTGAAAAACTGTTTTTT. This gives the protein CASTPAEGPGSEKLFF.

Of note for this clonotype: One end of the junction fails to match germline, which may point to a read error. The J gene is TRBJ2-7, the V gene TRBV7-9; a possible D gene is TRBD2 (5 bases). The length of the CDR3 is 13 residues. The germline V gene encodes CDR1 SEHNR and CDR2 FQNEAQ (reference sequence). CDR3 loop: CTSSSPGSHEQYF. CDR3 DNA sequence: TGTACCAGCAGCTCCCCTGGGAGCCACGAGCAGTACTTC.

The chain couples TRBV11-2 to TRBJ2-2; 9 bases line up with TRBD2. The germline V gene encodes CDR1 SGHAT and CDR2 FQNNGV. This CDR3 spans 17 amino acids. Germline trimming cut 1 base from V and 4 bases from J; bases unmatched to any gene: 7. CDR3 coding DNA: TGTGCCAGCAGCTTAGTTTCGAGCGGGGGGCCCACCGGGGAGCTGTTTTTT. Translated, it gives CASSLVSSGGPTGELFF.

This clonotype has only a few counts. The chain carries TRBV20-1 and TRBJ2-7, with 10 bases fitting TRBD2. The ends lost 3 bases at V and 6 bases at J; junction bases unmatched: 5. The CDR3 totals 13 residues. Germline CDR1 reads DFQATT; CDR2 reads SNEGSKA (reference sequence). The CDR3 DNA follows: TGCAGTGCTAGCGTAGCGGGGGGAATCGAGCAGTACTTC. This gives the protein CSASVAGGIEQYF.

This clonotype was counted between two and nine times. This chain links TRBV12-3 or TRBV12-4 with TRBJ2-1, with TRBD1 as a possible D gene (7 bases). The CDR3 totals 13 residues. Between the trimmed V and J ends, which lost 7 bases and 9 bases, there was a span of 16 bases. The CDR3 loop is CASTSEGASEQFF. CDR3 sequence (DNA): TGTGCCAGCACTTCGGAGGGGGCTAGTGAGCAGTTCTTC.

This clonotype occurred a few times. The chain has TRBV12-3 or TRBV12-4 and TRBJ2-7, with D tentatively TRBD1 (5 bases). The V gene lost 5 bases and the J gene lost 4 bases, with 15 bases spanning the gap. The CDR3 runs 14 residues. The CDR3 sequence: CASSPRAVAYEQYF. CDR3 nucleotides: TGTGCCAGCAGTCCCAGGGCCGTTGCATACGAGCAGTACTTC.

This clonotype turned up a few times. The chain uses TRBV4-1 and TRBJ2-2; D is possibly TRBD1 (7 bases). CDR3 length: 16 residues. Germline V gene data show CDR1 as MGHRA and CDR2 as YSYEKL. Trimming shortened V by 0 bases and J by 5 bases, and 13 bases separated the two germline ends. DNA for the CDR3: TGCGCCAGCAGCCAAGATGACAGGGCGGGGACCGGGGAGCTGTTTTTT. This codes for CASSQDDRAGTGELFF.

This clonotype was found a few times. V gene TRBV12-3 or TRBV12-4 combines with J gene TRBJ2-1; maybe TRBD1 (6 bases). Trimming removed 5 bases at V and 8 bases at J, with 10 bases between. The CDR3 extends over 12 amino acids. CDR3 DNA: TGTGCCAGCAGTGTACAGGGCGATGAGCAGTTCTTC. Amino acids: CASSVQGDEQFF.

The chain joins TRBV19 to TRBJ2-3, with a weak D call TRBD2 (6 bases). This CDR3 contains 15 residues. Deletions cut 1 base from V and 0 bases from J, with 8 bases between. Germline CDR1 reads LNHDA; CDR2 reads SQIVND (reference sequence). CDR3 protein: CASSIVGGSTDTQYF. The CDR3 DNA sequence: TGTGCCAGTAGTATAGTCGGGGGTAGCACAGATACGCAGTATTTT.

This clonotype has at least ten counts. The gene calls are TRBV11-3 and TRBJ1-1; D gene ambiguous. The germline V gene encodes CDR1 SGHNT and CDR2 YENEEA. The CDR3 spans 13 residues. The V end was cut by 2 bases, the J end by 5 bases, with 9 bases between. CDR3 loop: CASSLWASTEAFF. Here the CDR3 DNA reads TGTGCCAGCAGCTTATGGGCCAGTACTGAAGCTTTCTTT. Combining the CDR3 with reference TRBV11-3 and TRBJ1-1 gives the whole variable domain EAGVVQSPRYKIIEKKQPVAFWCNPISGHNTLYWYLQNLGQGPELLIRYENEEAVDDSQLPKDRFSAERLKGVDSTLKIQPAELGDSAVYLCASSLWASTEAFFGQGTRLTVV.

This clonotype has a single count. The V call is TRBV5-4, the J call TRBJ1-2; 7 bases fit TRBD1. Germline lookup yields CDR1 SGHNT and CDR2 YYREEE (reference sequence). The CDR3 runs 14 residues. Trimming at V came to 1 base and at J to 5 bases, leaving 5 bases not matched to a gene. The CDR3, as DNA: TGTGCCAGCAGCTTGAAAGGGGGCGGATATGGCTACACCTTC. The encoded protein is CASSLKGGGYGYTF.